This is a list of T cell receptor beta chains from one sample in a study of blood T cell repertoires in COVID-19. Assay used: immunoSEQ multiplex PCR; TCRdb lists only in-frame clones, some missing. The table includes 540,000 or so clones, 85% to 90% detected once. Sequenced material: peripheral blood. The receptors were gathered from a woman in her fifties or sixties with COVID-19, enrolled during active disease. The CDR3 runs from the conserved cysteine through the conserved F or W. Fields, in order: V gene, clone size, D gene, J gene, CDR3 DNA, CDR3 protein. A D gene is named only where the DNA matches it firmly. Rows may omit the clone size; those that give it use once, few, many or a size class.

TRBV5-4,NA,NA,TRBJ2-3,TGTGCCAGCAGCTTGTCACAGGGTGTAGCAGATACGCAGTATTTT,CASSLSQGVADTQYF
TRBV6-2/TRBV6-3,once,NA,TRBJ2-1,TGTGCCAGCAGTTCGCGGGACTTATATTACAATGAGCAGTTCTTC,CASSSRDLYYNEQFF
TRBV28,NA,NA,TRBJ1-4,TGTGCCAGCAGTGGTGGCGGAGGGCGGGGCGGTGAAAAACTGTTTTTT,CASSGGGGRGGEKLFF
TRBV6-6,once,TRBD1,TRBJ1-6,TGTGCCAGCAGTTACTCATTCGGACAGGGGATGCCACCCCTCCACTTT,CASSYSFGQGMPPLHF
TRBV6-5,NA,NA,TRBJ1-2,TGTGCCAGCAGCCTCTCAGGGGCTTCTAACTATGGCTACACCTTC,CASSLSGASNYGYTF
TRBV5-6,NA,NA,TRBJ1-1,TGTGCCAGCAGCTTTCCCGGTCCGGGGGAAGCTTTCTTT,CASSFPGPGEAFF
TRBV7-6,NA,NA,TRBJ2-2,TGTGCCAGCAGCTTAGGGGCAGAGAACACCGGGGAGCTGTTTTTT,CASSLGAENTGELFF
TRBV15,NA,NA,TRBJ1-5,TGTGCCACCTCGGAGGTGAGCAATCAGCCCCAGCATTTT,CATSEVSNQPQHF
TRBV4-2,NA,TRBD2,TRBJ2-2,TGTGCCAGCAGCCAAGGCCCCGGGACTAGCGGGGCGGGGGAGCTGTTTTTT,CASSQGPGTSGAGELFF
TRBV19,NA,TRBD2,TRBJ2-4,TGTGCCAGCTCCCAGGAGCGGGGGGAAAACATTCAGTACTTC,CASSQERGENIQYF
TRBV29-1,NA,TRBD1,TRBJ1-2,TGCAGCGTCTTGGACAGGGCCGTATCCGGCTACACCTTC,CSVLDRAVSGYTF
TRBV29-1,few,NA,TRBJ2-1,TGCAGCGTTACCACAGGGAATCTGTATTACAATGAGCAGTTCTTC,CSVTTGNLYYNEQFF
TRBV7-3,NA,NA,TRBJ2-1,TGTGCCAGCAGCTTGGGCCCTGCCTACAATGAGCAGTTCTTC,CASSLGPAYNEQFF
TRBV9,NA,NA,TRBJ1-2,TGTGCCAGCAACGAGTCCCTTTCCAGGTTCCCTAACTATGGCTACACCTTC,CASNESLSRFPNYGYTF
TRBV11-2,NA,TRBD1,TRBJ2-4,TGTGCCAGCAGCCCGGAGAGGGGGCCGGAGAACATTCAGTACTTC,CASSPERGPENIQYF
TRBV9,NA,NA,TRBJ2-3,TGTGCCAGCAGCGTTCAGAGCGGCAGCACAGATACGCAGTATTTT,CASSVQSGSTDTQYF
TRBV27,NA,TRBD1,TRBJ1-5,TGTGCCAGCCAAATCATGACAGGGTATGGGCCCCAGCATTTT,CASQIMTGYGPQHF
TRBV29-1,NA,TRBD1,TRBJ1-2,TGCAGCGCCGACGAGACAGGGGTTGGCTACACCTTC,CSADETGVGYTF
TRBV7-2,NA,TRBD1,TRBJ2-7,TGTGCCAGCAGCGCCCCGGGACAGGGGGCCTACGAGCAGTACTTC,CASSAPGQGAYEQYF
TRBV15,NA,NA,TRBJ1-1,TGTGCCACCAGAATACAGGGAGAAACTGAAGCTTTCTTT,CATRIQGETEAFF
TRBV18,once,TRBD1,TRBJ1-1,TGTGCCAGCTCACTCAACCTTCAGGGGGCTTGGGCTTTCTTT,CASSLNLQGAWAFF
TRBV4-1,many,TRBD2,TRBJ2-7,TGCGCCAGCAGCCAAGATAACAGCGGGGGGGCCTACGAGCAGTACTTC,CASSQDNSGGAYEQYF
TRBV11-2,NA,NA,TRBJ2-7,TGTGCCAGCAGCTTAGTTGACAGATCCTACGAGCAGTACTTC,CASSLVDRSYEQYF
TRBV5-4,NA,NA,TRBJ1-4,TGTGCCAGCAGCCCAGGGAGGGGCGGGAATGAAAAACTGTTTTTT,CASSPGRGGNEKLFF
TRBV24-1,few,TRBD1,TRBJ1-2,TGTGCCACCAGTGATTCGACCGGGACAGGGTTATGGTATGGCTACACCTTC,CATSDSTGTGLWYGYTF
TRBV19,NA,NA,TRBJ1-2,TGTGCCAGTAGTATGGAGCTAGGTGGCTACACCTTC,CASSMELGGYTF
TRBV1,NA,NA,TRBJ1-1,TGCACCAGCAGCCAGGAGGGGAACACTGAAGCTTTCTTT,CTSSQEGNTEAFF
TRBV11-2,NA,TRBD2,TRBJ2-1,TGTGCCAGCAGCTCTAAGGCGGGGGGGCCCCATGAGCAGTTCTTC,CASSSKAGGPHEQFF
TRBV30,NA,NA,TRBJ2-3,TGTGCCTGGAGTATAGGGGGCACAGATACGCAGTATTTT,CAWSIGGTDTQYF
TRBV13,NA,NA,TRBJ2-5,TGTGCCAGCAGCCAGGGAGAGACCCAGTACTTC,CASSQGETQYF
TRBV5-1,NA,NA,TRBJ2-3,TGCGCCAGCAGCTTGGGAGCAGATACGCAGTATTTT,CASSLGADTQYF
TRBV2,NA,TRBD1,TRBJ1-5,TGTGCCAGCAGCTTGCGCCCGGGACAGGGGGCGGGTGGCAATCAGCCCCAGCATTTT,CASSLRPGQGAGGNQPQHF
TRBV7-8,once,TRBD1,TRBJ1-2,TGTGCCAGCAGCATAAACCTCGGGACAGGTGGTCTGGGCTATGGCTACACCTTC,CASSINLGTGGLGYGYTF
TRBV5-6,NA,TRBD1,TRBJ1-2,TGTGCCAGCAGCTCCGGACAGGGCCATGGCTACACCTTC,CASSSGQGHGYTF
TRBV10-2,NA,TRBD2,TRBJ2-7,TGCGCCAGCAGTGATCCTAGCGGGGGGCTTAGCTCCTACGAGCAGTACTTC,CASSDPSGGLSSYEQYF
TRBV6-5,NA,TRBD1,TRBJ1-4,TGTGCCAGCAGTACAACAGGGGGAACTAATGAAAAACTGTTTTTT,CASSTTGGTNEKLFF
TRBV7-2,NA,TRBD2,TRBJ2-3,TGTGCCAGCAGTCGTACGACTAGCGGGGGGGCTACAGATACGCAGTATTTT,CASSRTTSGGATDTQYF
TRBV20-1,NA,NA,TRBJ1-5,TGCAGTGCTAGTCAGGCAGGGCGTCAGCCCCAGCATTTT,CSASQAGRQPQHF
TRBV11-3,NA,NA,TRBJ2-3,TGTGCCAGCAGCTTAGGGTACAGGGCCACAGATACGCAGTATTTT,CASSLGYRATDTQYF
TRBV7-9,NA,TRBD1,TRBJ1-1,TGTGCCAGCAGTCTACAGGGGGCCGATGCTGAAGCTTTCTTT,CASSLQGADAEAFF
TRBV3-1/TRBV3-2,NA,TRBD1,TRBJ2-2,TGTGCCAGCAGCTTACGGGACAGAATCGGGGAGCTGTTTTTT,CASSLRDRIGELFF
TRBV5-6,NA,TRBD1,TRBJ2-1,TGTGCCAGCACCCCGGGACAGGGAAGGGTCGGTGAGCAGTTCTTC,CASTPGQGRVGEQFF
TRBV5-8,NA,TRBD1,TRBJ2-7,TGTGCCAGCAGCCCGGGGTCCGGGACAGTCTCCTACGAGCAGTACTTC,CASSPGSGTVSYEQYF
TRBV2,NA,TRBD1,TRBJ1-2,TGTGCCAGCAGGGGACAGGGTGCCCGCGTCTATGGCTACACCTTC,CASRGQGARVYGYTF
TRBV2,NA,NA,TRBJ1-4,TGTGCCAGCAGTGTTCGGACAGCGGGGCCAGAAAAACTGTTTTTT,CASSVRTAGPEKLFF
TRBV4-1,once,TRBD2,TRBJ2-5,TGCGCCAGCAGCCAACAAAGCAGCGGGAGGTCAAGAGAGGCCCAGTACTTC,CASSQQSSGRSREAQYF
TRBV19,NA,NA,TRBJ1-1,TGTGCCAGTAGTATGCGTGAGCACACTGAAGCTTTCTTT,CASSMREHTEAFF
TRBV19,NA,NA,TRBJ2-1,TGTGCCAGTAGTATAGTAACTAAGGGACACCAGTTCTTC,CASSIVTKGHQFF
TRBV27,NA,TRBD1,TRBJ1-2,TGTGCCAGCAGTTTCAGAAAAGAAGGGGGCCCAAACTATGGCTACACCTTC,CASSFRKEGGPNYGYTF
TRBV11-2,NA,NA,TRBJ1-1,TGTGCCACCGCGGGGGGCACTGAAGCTTTCTTT,CATAGGTEAFF
TRBV7-2,NA,NA,TRBJ1-4,TGTGCCAGCAGTGGCGACAGAACAACTAATGAAAAACTGTTTTTT,CASSGDRTTNEKLFF
TRBV6-5,NA,NA,TRBJ1-2,TGTGCCAGCAGCCTCGACAGGCTCGGTGAAGACACCTTC,CASSLDRLGEDTF
TRBV3-1/TRBV3-2,NA,NA,TRBJ2-1,TGTGCCAGCAGCCAACCCCAGGGCGGGACTGAGCAGTTCTTC,CASSQPQGGTEQFF
TRBV2,NA,TRBD1,TRBJ1-1,TGTGCCAGCAGTGAACCGGGACAGGATGAAGCTTTCTTT,CASSEPGQDEAFF
TRBV5-1,NA,TRBD1,TRBJ1-2,TGCGCCAGCAGCTCGACGACAGGGGGCGCATTTAACTATGGCTACACCTTC,CASSSTTGGAFNYGYTF
TRBV11-2,NA,NA,TRBJ2-2,TGTGCCAGCAGCCCCACGACGGGGGGCGGAACCGGGGAGCTGTTTTTT,CASSPTTGGGTGELFF
TRBV7-3,NA,TRBD2,TRBJ2-1,TGTGCCAGCAGCCCGCCGGGCGGGGGGGCATGGGAGCAGTTCTTC,CASSPPGGGAWEQFF
TRBV4-1,NA,NA,TRBJ2-5,TGCGCCAGCAGCTCAGGGCCTAGAGAGACCCAGTACTTC,CASSSGPRETQYF
TRBV7-9,NA,NA,TRBJ2-7,TGTGCCAGCAGCTTCGGAGCCAACGAGCAGTACTTC,CASSFGANEQYF
TRBV6-5,NA,NA,TRBJ1-1,TGTGCCAGCAGCCACGGCAGGGCTAACACTGAAGCTTTCTTT,CASSHGRANTEAFF